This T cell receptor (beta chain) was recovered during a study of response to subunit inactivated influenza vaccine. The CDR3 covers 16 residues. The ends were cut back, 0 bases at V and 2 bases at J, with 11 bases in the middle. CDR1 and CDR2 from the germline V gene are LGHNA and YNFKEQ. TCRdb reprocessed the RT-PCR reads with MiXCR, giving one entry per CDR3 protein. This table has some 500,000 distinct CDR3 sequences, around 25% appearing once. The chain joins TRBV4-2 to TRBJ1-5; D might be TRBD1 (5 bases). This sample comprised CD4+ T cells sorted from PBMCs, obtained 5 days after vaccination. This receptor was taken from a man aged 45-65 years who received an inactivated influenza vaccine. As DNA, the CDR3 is TGTGCCAGCAGCCAAGATCCCCAGGGAGGCAATCAGCCCCAGCATTTT. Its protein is CASSQDPQGGNQPQHF.